This T cell receptor (beta chain) was sequenced in a study of early stage breast cancer tumors. Libraries were prepared by immunoSEQ multiplex PCR; TCRdb keeps only in-frame clonotypes and omits some of them. The sample contains tens of thousands of clones, about nine tenths of which appear only once. The J segment lost 5 bases and the V segment lost 3 bases, leaving 2 bases of the junction unmatched. Per germline, CDR1 MDHEN and CDR2 SYDVKM. The CDR3 spans 15 residues. Input material: blood. The receptor's source is an older person with breast cancer. The V call is TRBV28, the J call TRBJ2-1; TRBD2 aligns across 12 bases. This CDR3 is CASSLSSGRDNEQFF. In DNA, the CDR3 is TGTGCCAGCAGTTTGTCTAGCGGGAGGGACAATGAGCAGTTCTTC.